This is a list of T cell receptor beta chains from one sample in a study of T cell responses to AZD1222 COVID-19 vaccine. TCRdb keeps only in-frame clones here, not all; method: immunoSEQ multiplex PCR. The profile covers about 110,000 clones, with around nine tenths appearing a single time and about 3% taken by the ten largest. Source: peripheral blood, taken on day 0 of MenACWY control vaccination. These receptors all stem from an adult in good health. Both conserved end residues are part of each CDR3. The order of the fields is V gene, J gene, clone size, D gene, CDR3 protein, CDR3 DNA. The D gene is left open where the match is weak. Only some rows state a clone size, as once, few, many or a class for expanded clones.

V gene: TRBV12-3/TRBV12-4
J gene: TRBJ1-2
clone size: .
D gene: .
CDR3 protein: CASSNSFNYGYTF
CDR3 DNA: TGTGCCAGCAGTAATAGTTTTAACTATGGCTACACCTTC

V gene: TRBV24-1
J gene: TRBJ1-2
clone size: .
D gene: TRBD1
CDR3 protein: CATSDLRIRRGRVYGYTF
CDR3 DNA: TGTGCCACCAGTGATTTGCGTATTAGAAGGGGGCGCGTCTATGGCTACACCTTC

V gene: TRBV7-6
J gene: TRBJ2-5
clone size: .
D gene: .
CDR3 protein: CASSLAAAGQETQYF
CDR3 DNA: TGTGCCAGCAGCTTAGCAGCTGCGGGGCAAGAGACCCAGTACTTC

V gene: TRBV6-2/TRBV6-3
J gene: TRBJ1-4
clone size: .
D gene: .
CDR3 protein: CASSYSTGPATNEKLFF
CDR3 DNA: TGTGCCAGCAGTTACTCGACAGGACCAGCAACTAATGAAAAACTGTTTTTT

V gene: TRBV5-1
J gene: TRBJ1-4
clone size: .
D gene: .
CDR3 protein: CASSLDGSSNEKLFF
CDR3 DNA: TGCGCCAGCAGCTTGGACGGCAGTTCTAATGAAAAACTGTTTTTT

V gene: TRBV7-9
J gene: TRBJ2-7
clone size: .
D gene: .
CDR3 protein: CASTPKGNSYEQYF
CDR3 DNA: TGTGCCAGCACGCCAAAGGGGAACTCCTACGAGCAGTACTTC

V gene: TRBV4-3
J gene: TRBJ2-6
clone size: .
D gene: .
CDR3 protein: CASSQEGVSGANVLTF
CDR3 DNA: TGCGCCAGCAGCCAAGAGGGCGTATCCGGGGCCAACGTCCTGACTTTC

V gene: TRBV7-9
J gene: TRBJ2-5
clone size: .
D gene: .
CDR3 protein: CASSLSREQETQYF
CDR3 DNA: TGTGCCAGCAGCTTATCCAGGGAGCAAGAGACCCAGTACTTC

V gene: TRBV3-1/TRBV3-2
J gene: TRBJ2-7
clone size: .
D gene: .
CDR3 protein: CASSQGAESYYEQYF
CDR3 DNA: TGTGCCAGCAGCCAGGGCGCCGAATCCTACTACGAGCAGTACTTC

V gene: TRBV12-3/TRBV12-4
J gene: TRBJ2-3
clone size: .
D gene: .
CDR3 protein: CASSGDIGDTQYF
CDR3 DNA: TGTGCCAGCAGTGGCGACATAGGAGATACGCAGTATTTT

V gene: TRBV2
J gene: TRBJ1-2
clone size: few
D gene: .
CDR3 protein: CASRKSYGYTF
CDR3 DNA: TGTGCCAGCAGGAAGAGCTATGGCTACACCTTC

V gene: TRBV29-1
J gene: TRBJ2-7
clone size: .
D gene: .
CDR3 protein: CSVGNDSYEQYF
CDR3 DNA: TGCAGCGTTGGGAATGACAGCTACGAGCAGTACTTC

V gene: TRBV2
J gene: TRBJ2-5
clone size: .
D gene: .
CDR3 protein: CASSEEGGETQYF
CDR3 DNA: TGTGCCAGCAGTGAAGAGGGGGGGGAGACCCAGTACTTC